This T cell receptor beta chain came from a study of T cell changes during pregnancy in multiple sclerosis. Germline loops: CDR1 SGHAT, CDR2 FQNNGV. The CDR3 has 15 amino acids. The ends lost 2 bases at V and 5 bases at J; junction bases unmatched: 5. The assay was immunoSEQ multiplex PCR, and TCRdb's table has in-frame clones only and misses some. The sample yields about 64,000 clones, around 91% seen once. The sequencing used peripheral blood, collected in the second trimester of pregnancy. This clonotype originated in a female donor in good health, enrolled as a control in a pregnancy study. The gene calls are TRBV11-2 and TRBJ2-5; 10 nucleotides agree with TRBD2. In DNA, the CDR3 is TGTGCCAGCAGCTTACTAGCGGGAGCTAGTGAGACCCAGTACTTC. Translation gives CASSLLAGASETQYF. The whole variable domain, filled in from reference TRBV11-2 and TRBJ2-5, reads EAGVAQSPRYKIIEKRQSVAFWCNPISGHATLYWYQQILGQGPKLLIQFQNNGVVDDSQLPKDRFSAERLKGVDSTLKIQPAKLEDSAVYLCASSLLAGASETQYFGPGTRLLVL.